The 9 T cell receptor beta chains given below trace back to one sample, sequenced in a study of T-cell memory formation after mild COVID-19. TCRdb re-analysed the 5' RACE reads in MiXCR, keeping a single row per CDR3 protein. Of roughly 300,000 distinct CDR3 sequences detected, roughly an eighth appear once; the ten largest clones hold about 24%. Specimen: PBMCs or a T cell subset sorted from them (not recorded which). The receptor set was obtained from a man younger than 35 who had mild COVID-19 (a few samples of this study predate the infection). Cell type and time point are not known.

The chain employs TRBV6-1 and TRBJ2-6, with D perhaps TRBD2 (6 bases). CDR3 size: 14 residues. The ends were cut back, 8 bases at V and 2 bases at J, with 10 bases in the middle. Germline CDR1 reads MNHNS; CDR2 reads SASEGT. CDR3 sequence: CASWRGPGANVLTF. The CDR3 DNA reads as TGTGCCAGCTGGCGGGGACCTGGGGCCAACGTCCTGACTTTC.

J is TRBJ1-5 and V is TRBV19; no clear D gene. The CDR3 runs 15 residues. V was cut by 0 bases and J by 4 bases, with 10 bases left in between. CDR1 and CDR2 from the germline V gene are LNHDA and SQIVND (reference sequence). The DNA for the CDR3 is TGTGCCAGTAGTATAGATCCGGTCGGTAATCAGCCCCAGCATTTT. Protein: CASSIDPVGNQPQHF.

The chain has TRBV7-6 and TRBJ2-1, with D possibly TRBD1 on 5 matching bases. The V end was cut by 4 bases, the J end by 0 bases, with 7 bases between. This CDR3 is built from 14 residues. CDR1 is SGHVS and CDR2 is FNYEAQ in the germline V gene. Here the CDR3 DNA reads TGTGCCAGCAGCTCCAGGGTCTCCTACAATGAGCAGTTCTTC. Translating gives CASSSRVSYNEQFF.

The chain has TRBV5-1 and TRBJ1-2; perhaps TRBD1 as D (5 bases). Germline CDR1 SGHRS, CDR2 YFSETQ. This CDR3 comprises 16 residues. V was pared by 3 bases and J by 0 bases, with 15 bases between. Here the CDR3 reads CASSSHGGVTNYGYTF. Here the CDR3 DNA reads TGCGCCAGCAGCTCCCACGGAGGGGTGACTAACTATGGCTACACCTTC.

Notes on this clonotype: The junction differs from germline at one of its ends, possibly a read error. The chain couples TRBV12-3 or TRBV12-4 to TRBJ2-4; D ambiguous. The length of the CDR3 is 12 residues. The CDR3 DNA reads as TGTGCCAGCAGTCGGGCCAGAAACATTCAGTACTTC. It codes for CASSRARNIQYF.

In its sample, this clonotype was seen a few times. The chain is built from TRBV5-1 and TRBJ2-3; weak D call: TRBD2 (6 bases). Germline V gene data show CDR1 as SGHRS and CDR2 as YFSETQ. The CDR3 has 15 amino acids. Trimming removed 0 bases at V and 2 bases at J, with 10 bases between. The chain's CDR3 is CASSLGSGSTDTQYF. CDR3 sequence (DNA): TGCGCCAGCAGCTTGGGGAGCGGGTCCACAGATACGCAGTATTTT.

The chain uses TRBV7-6 and TRBJ2-5; D uncertain. The germline CDR1 and CDR2 sequences are SGHVS and FNYEAQ. The CDR3 totals 15 residues. Trimming left V 0 bases short and J 5 bases short, with 13 bases between. DNA for the CDR3: TGTGCCAGCAGCTTAGCGCCGGGTACCGGGGAGACCCAGTACTTC. It encodes CASSLAPGTGETQYF.

The table lists this clonotype with a few counts. This chain connects TRBV9 to TRBJ1-2; D gene ambiguous. The germline V and J ends were trimmed by 2 bases and 5 bases, with 10 bases remaining between them. CDR3 length equals 13 residues. Germline CDR1 reads SGDLS; CDR2 reads YYNGEE. CDR3 amino acids: CASSVAGLYGYTF. Here the CDR3 DNA reads TGTGCCAGCAGCGTCGCAGGCCTATATGGCTACACCTTC.

This clonotype was counted between two and nine times. J is TRBJ1-6 and V is TRBV7-2; no firm D call. The CDR3 consists of 15 residues. V was clipped by 4 bases and J by 3 bases, with 10 bases between them. Germline V lookup: CDR1 SGHTA, CDR2 FQGNSA. The CDR3 loop reads CASSSVHYYNSPLHF. The CDR3 DNA reads as TGTGCCAGCAGCTCTGTACACTACTATAATTCACCCCTCCACTTT.